Listed here are 10 T cell receptor beta chains from one sample, sequenced in a study of blood T cell repertoires in COVID-19. Clones were read by immunoSEQ multiplex PCR, and TCRdb kept only the in-frame ones, dropping some. The sample contains roughly 90,000 clones, about 80% of which appear only once. The material sequenced was peripheral blood. The receptors stem from a woman in her sixties or seventies with acute or convalescent COVID-19.

This chain uses TRBV29-1 with TRBJ1-1; D gene ambiguous. Germline assignment: CDR1 SQVTM and CDR2 ANQGSEA. The CDR3 is made up of 13 amino acids. V dropped 3 bases and J dropped 4 bases, with 12 bases sitting between them. This CDR3 reads CSVEEGGVTEAFF. The CDR3 bases are TGCAGCGTTGAGGAGGGTGGGGTCACTGAAGCTTTCTTT.

The rearrangement links TRBV7-9 to TRBJ2-1; 11 nucleotides match TRBD2. Losses at the gene ends were 0 bases for V and 0 bases for J; bases not matched to a gene: 1. CDR1 is SEHNR, CDR2 FQNEAQ, per germline (reference sequence). The CDR3 covers 17 residues. The CDR3 reads CASSLATSGVSYNEQFF. CDR3 DNA sequence: TGTGCCAGCAGCTTAGCGACTAGCGGGGTCTCCTACAATGAGCAGTTCTTC.

The chain joins TRBV28 to TRBJ1-5; no clear D. Trimming stripped 4 bases from V and 7 bases from J, with 14 bases between. This CDR3 contains 14 residues. Germline-derived CDR1 and CDR2 are MDHEN and SYDVKM. Written as DNA, the CDR3 is TGTGCCAGCAGTTCCATGGCAGGAAACCAGCCCCAGCATTTT. Residues: CASSSMAGNQPQHF.

This clone was detected once. The chain recombines TRBV7-2 with TRBJ2-7; possibly TRBD1 for D (5 bases). Germline loops: CDR1 SGHTA, CDR2 FQGNSA. The CDR3 is made up of 12 amino acids. V lost 3 bases and J lost 5, with 8 bases in between. CDR3: CASSFPGNEQYF. The CDR3 coding sequence is TGTGCCAGCAGCTTCCCAGGGAACGAGCAGTACTTC.

V is TRBV11-2 and J is TRBJ1-3, with TRBD1 matching over 7 bases. The CDR3 has 16 amino acids. V dropped 5 bases and J dropped 2; count of bases not matched to a gene: 9. From germline, CDR1 is SGHAT and CDR2 FQNNGV. The CDR3 loop reads CASSLRTGPPGNTIYF. CDR3 bases: TGTGCCAGCAGCCTACGGACAGGCCCCCCTGGAAACACCATATATTTT.

This rearrangement joins TRBV6-5 to TRBJ1-5; TRBD1 matches 9 bases. Germline values: CDR1 MNHEY, CDR2 SVGAGI. V lost 8 bases, J lost 6 bases, and 8 bases stayed unmatched. CDR3 length equals 14 residues. CDR3 region: CASEEGQGSQPQHF. The CDR3 nucleotides read TGTGCCAGCGAGGAGGGACAGGGAAGTCAGCCCCAGCATTTT.

The rearrangement joins TRBV28 to TRBJ1-2; D gene uncertain. This CDR3 spans 14 amino acids. Between the trimmed V and J ends, which lost 6 bases and 8 bases, there was a span of 19 bases. CDR1 is MDHEN and CDR2 is SYDVKM in the germline V gene. The CDR3 DNA reads as TGTGCCAGCAGAAATCATATACTAGGTGAGGGCTACACCTTC. Amino acids: CASRNHILGEGYTF.

V is TRBV28 and J is TRBJ1-5, with D maybe TRBD1 (6 bases). The V gene lost 1 base and the J gene lost 6 bases, with 13 bases spanning the gap. The CDR3 consists of 15 residues. Looked up from germline, CDR1 is MDHEN and CDR2 is SYDVKM. In DNA form, the CDR3 reads TGTGCCAGCAGTTTATTACAGGGCGTTGGTCAGCCCCAGCATTTT. Encoded protein: CASSLLQGVGQPQHF.

A remark on this clone: A read error may account for a junction end that differs from germline. The chain is built from TRBV4-2 and TRBJ1-3; 11 nucleotides agree with TRBD1. The CDR3 runs 16 residues. In germline, CDR1 is LGHNA, CDR2 YNFKEQ. CDR3 nucleotides: TGTGCCAGCAGCCTCTCGGGACAGGGGGTTGGAACCACCATATATTTT. It translates to CASSLSGQGVGTTIYF.

The rearrangement joins TRBV28 to TRBJ2-3; D remains ambiguous. V was clipped by 1 base and J by 3 bases, with 8 bases between them. Germline CDR1 is MDHEN and CDR2 is SYDVKM. The CDR3 is 14 amino acids. CDR3 residues: CASSLSGPTDTQYF. CDR3 coding DNA: TGTGCCAGCAGTTTATCTGGGCCGACAGATACGCAGTATTTT.